The 6 T cell receptor beta chains presented below share a single source sample, sequenced in a study of blood T cell repertoires in COVID-19. TCRdb's copy holds only in-frame clones and misses some; the assay was immunoSEQ multiplex PCR. The sample has 650,000 to 800,000 clones; 75% to 90% are singletons. Material: peripheral blood. Receptors originate from a woman between 18 and 29 years old with acute or convalescent COVID-19.

The chain recombines TRBV9 with TRBJ2-1; 11 nucleotides match TRBD2. Germline loops: CDR1 SGDLS, CDR2 YYNGEE. V lost 1 base to trimming and J lost 10 bases; unmatched junction nucleotides: 7. The CDR3 consists of 15 residues. CDR3 bases: TGTGCCAGCAGCGTACGTAGCGGGGGGGCCGAGGAGCAGTTCTTC. This encodes CASSVRSGGAEEQFF.

The chain has TRBV7-6 and TRBJ1-1; perhaps TRBD1 as D (5 bases). Germline CDR1 is SGHVS and CDR2 is FNYEAQ. Trimming left V 2 bases short and J 0 bases short, with 13 bases between. This CDR3 has 16 residues. CDR3 loop: CASSLSGWGLNTEAFF. CDR3 coding DNA: TGTGCCAGCAGCTTAAGCGGGTGGGGCTTGAACACTGAAGCTTTCTTT.

This clone was found once. CDR3 in amino acids: CASSQVEETQYF. The CDR3 DNA is TGCGCCAGCAGCCAAGTAGAAGAGACCCAGTACTTC. This sequence joins TRBV4-1 and TRBJ2-5, with D hard to call. The CDR3 is made up of 12 amino acids. The ends were cut back, 1 base at V and 3 bases at J, with 3 bases in the middle. The germline V gene has CDR1 MGHRA and CDR2 YSYEKL.

J is TRBJ2-1 and V is TRBV5-6; 8 bases match TRBD2. The germline V gene encodes CDR1 SGHDT and CDR2 YYEEEE. The CDR3 sequence is 16 residues long. The V and J ends lost 0 bases and 2 bases, in that order; junction bases with no gene match: 4. This chain's CDR3 is CASSLGGLGTYNEQFF. DNA of the CDR3: TGTGCCAGCAGCTTGGGGGGACTAGGTACCTACAATGAGCAGTTCTTC.

The chain links TRBV5-4 to TRBJ2-3; a weak D match, TRBD2 (5 bases). The CDR3 has 12 amino acids. Germline CDR1 and CDR2: SGHNT and YYREEE (reference sequence). The V end was cut by 4 bases, the J end by 5 bases, with 8 bases between. CDR3 in amino acids: CASSPEGDTQYF. The CDR3 DNA reads as TGTGCCAGCAGCCCAGAGGGAGATACGCAGTATTTT.

In its sample, this clone was seen once. This rearrangement joins TRBV5-6 to TRBJ1-2; 10 nucleotides match TRBD1. The CDR3 spans 16 residues. V was clipped by 4 bases and J by 6 bases; unmatched bases: 12. CDR1 is SGHDT, CDR2 YYEEEE, per germline. CDR3 residues: CASSRGTGANYDGYTF. CDR3 in DNA: TGTGCCAGCAGCCGGGGGACAGGGGCGAATTATGATGGCTACACCTTC. The variable domain in full, with the rest retrieved from reference TRBV5-6 and TRBJ1-2, is DAGVTQSPTHLIKTRGQQVTLRCSPKSGHDTVSWYQQALGQGPQFIFQYYEEEERQRGNFPDRFSGHQFPNYSSELNVNALLLGDSALYLCASSRGTGANYDGYTFGSGTRLTVV.